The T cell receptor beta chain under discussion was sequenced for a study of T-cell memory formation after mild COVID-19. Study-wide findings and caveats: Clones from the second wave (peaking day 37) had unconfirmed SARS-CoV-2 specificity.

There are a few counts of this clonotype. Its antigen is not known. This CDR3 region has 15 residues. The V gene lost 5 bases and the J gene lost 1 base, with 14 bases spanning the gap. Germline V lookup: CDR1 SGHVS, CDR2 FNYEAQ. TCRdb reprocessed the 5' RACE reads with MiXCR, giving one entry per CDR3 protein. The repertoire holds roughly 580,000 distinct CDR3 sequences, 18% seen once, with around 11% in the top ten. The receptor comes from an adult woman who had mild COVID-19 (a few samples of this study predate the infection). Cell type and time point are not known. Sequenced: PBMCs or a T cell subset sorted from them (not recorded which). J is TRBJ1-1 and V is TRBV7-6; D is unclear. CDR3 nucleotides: TGTGCCAGCAGCCCCGGGCACCCGGGGAACACTGAAGCTTTCTTT. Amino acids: CASSPGHPGNTEAFF.